This is a list of T cell receptor beta chains from one sample in a study of STAT5B mutations in CD4+ large granular lymphocyte leukemia. The table came from immunoSEQ multiplex PCR; TCRdb's copy has only in-frame clones and leaves some out. The table lists 3,500 to 5,500 clones, 80% of them singletons. Sequences were obtained from PBMCs. The receptors derive from a man in his sixties or seventies with CD4+ T-cell large granular lymphocyte leukemia. The CDR3 runs from the conserved cysteine through the conserved F or W. A D gene is named only where the DNA matches it firmly. Rows may omit the clone size; those that give it use once, few, many or a size class.

j_call v_call d_call clone_size cdr3_aa cdr3_nt
TRBJ2-3 TRBV5-1 NA NA CASRGVKDTQYF TGCGCCAGCAGGGGGGTTAAAGATACGCAGTATTTT
TRBJ1-2 TRBV7-2 NA medium-sized CASSLERQVSGYTF TGTGCCAGCAGCTTAGAAAGGCAGGTCTCTGGCTACACCTTC
TRBJ2-3 TRBV5-4 TRBD2 NA CASRTSVNTDTQYF TGTGCCAGCAGGACTAGCGTGAACACAGATACGCAGTATTTT
TRBJ2-4 TRBV19 NA NA CASSILAGPQYF TGTGCCAGTAGTATTCTCGCAGGTCCTCAGTACTTC
TRBJ2-5 TRBV27 NA NA CASSLNEGVGEKTQYF TGTGCCAGCAGTTTAAATGAAGGGGTGGGGGAGAAGACCCAGTACTTC
TRBJ1-3 TRBV30 TRBD1 NA CAWSQTGIGNTIYF TGTGCCTGGAGCCAGACAGGGATCGGAAACACCATATATTTT
TRBJ1-4 TRBV18 NA NA CASSPETENEKLFF TGTGCCAGCTCACCCGAGACGGAGAATGAAAAACTGTTTTTT
TRBJ2-1 TRBV27 TRBD2 NA CASSSRQRGYGLAGVKFNEQFF TGTGCCAGCAGTTCCCGACAAAGAGGTTACGGACTAGCGGGAGTTAAGTTTAATGAGCAGTTCTTC
TRBJ1-2 TRBV19 NA NA CASSSLLSGHNYGYTF TGTGCCAGTAGTAGCCTGTTGTCGGGGCATAACTATGGCTACACCTTC
TRBJ2-3 TRBV28 TRBD2 few CASGMGIGAGSTQYF TGTGCCAGCGGGATGGGGATAGGAGCGGGATCAACGCAGTATTTT
TRBJ2-5 TRBV19 TRBD2 NA CASSPAGLAGDRETQYF TGTGCCAGTAGCCCGGCCGGACTAGCGGGAGATCGAGAGACCCAGTACTTC
TRBJ2-2 TRBV5-1 NA NA CASSLAVLASATGELFF TGCGCCAGCAGCTTGGCCGTCTTGGCTAGCGCCACCGGGGAGCTGTTTTTT
TRBJ1-3 TRBV19 NA NA CASSIAGTREAGNTIYF TGTGCCAGTAGTATAGCCGGAACCAGGGAAGCTGGAAACACCATATATTTT
TRBJ2-1 TRBV5-1 TRBD2 NA CASSLDPGLAGEQFF TGCGCCAGCAGCTTGGATCCGGGACTAGCGGGAGAGCAGTTCTTC
TRBJ1-2 TRBV7-9 NA NA CASSLGGDYGYTF TGTGCCAGCAGCTTAGGGGGTGACTATGGCTACACCTTC
TRBJ2-3 TRBV18 TRBD2 NA CASSRPGLDTDTQYF TGTGCCAGCTCACGGCCGGGACTAGACACAGATACGCAGTATTTT
TRBJ2-1 TRBV18 TRBD1 NA CASSPPPGGNEQFF TGTGCCAGCTCACCACCTCCAGGGGGCAATGAGCAGTTCTTC
TRBJ2-2 TRBV9 NA NA CASGRGASTGELFF TGTGCCAGCGGACGGGGTGCGAGCACCGGGGAGCTGTTTTTT
TRBJ2-3 TRBV5-1 NA NA CASSLAGLGGTDTQYF TGCGCCAGCAGCTTGGCAGGGCTGGGGGGCACAGATACGCAGTATTTT
TRBJ1-2 TRBV27 NA few CASSATGAKRGYTF TGTGCCAGCAGCGCAACGGGAGCCAAAAGGGGCTACACCTTC
TRBJ2-6 TRBV19 NA NA CASSISAKLVGANVLTF TGTGCCAGTAGTATTTCAGCGAAGCTGGTTGGGGCCAACGTCCTGACTTTC
TRBJ2-1 TRBV6-6 NA NA CASSSRLGGNEQFF TGTGCCAGCAGTTCCAGACTAGGGGGCAATGAGCAGTTCTTC
TRBJ1-2 TRBV28 NA few CASSLTAPYGYTF TGTGCCAGCAGTTTGACAGCCCCCTATGGCTACACCTTC
TRBJ2-7 TRBV19 NA once CASTSRDGAYEQYF TGTGCCAGTACCTCTCGGGACGGAGCCTACGAGCAGTACTTC
TRBJ2-5 TRBV11-2 TRBD2 NA CASSHLTGGSETQYF TGTGCCAGCAGCCACCTTACGGGAGGTTCAGAGACCCAGTACTTC
TRBJ2-5 TRBV5-1 TRBD2 NA CASSFPSGIGETQYF TGCGCCAGCAGCTTTCCTAGCGGGATAGGAGAGACCCAGTACTTC
TRBJ2-7 TRBV5-1 NA once CASSSGTLSYEQYF TGCGCCAGCAGCTCCGGGACACTTTCCTACGAGCAGTACTTC
TRBJ2-6 TRBV10-1 NA NA CASSEGGGSPGANVLTF TGCGCCAGCAGTGAGGGGGGTGGTTCTCCTGGGGCCAACGTCCTGACTTTC
TRBJ2-1 TRBV4-1 NA NA CASSPAGTRGTNEQFF TGCGCCAGCAGCCCCGCCGGGACCCGGGGAACCAATGAGCAGTTCTTC
TRBJ1-2 TRBV5-1 NA NA CASSLGQLASYGYTF TGCGCCAGCAGCTTGGGGCAGCTCGCCAGCTATGGCTACACCTTC
TRBJ2-1 TRBV7-2 NA NA CASSLLEGEQFF TGTGCCAGCAGCTTATTAGAAGGAGAACAGTTCTTC
TRBJ2-3 TRBV10-1 TRBD1 NA CASSRQGISTDTQYF TGCGCCAGCAGTCGACAGGGTATTAGCACAGATACGCAGTATTTT
TRBJ2-3 TRBV28 NA NA CASSPPTGLTDTQYF TGTGCCAGCAGTCCCCCGACAGGATTGACAGATACGCAGTATTTT
TRBJ2-3 TRBV30 NA NA CAWSGQGTDTQYF TGTGCCTGGAGTGGACAGGGCACAGATACGCAGTATTTT
TRBJ1-2 TRBV27 NA NA CASTSTAGYGYTF TGTGCCAGCACCTCCACGGCGGGGTATGGCTACACCTTC
TRBJ2-1 TRBV5-1 NA NA CASTREGGNEQFF TGCGCCAGCACTAGGGAAGGAGGCAATGAGCAGTTCTTC
TRBJ2-7 TRBV9 NA NA CASSPDGGAGSYEQYF TGTGCCAGCAGCCCAGATGGGGGGGCAGGGTCCTACGAGCAGTACTTC
TRBJ2-6 TRBV28 NA NA CASSLRRGTGANVLTF TGTGCCAGCAGTCTAAGGAGGGGTACTGGGGCCAACGTCCTGACTTTC
TRBJ2-3 TRBV2 NA NA CASTREMGTDTQYF TGTGCCAGCACCCGGGAGATGGGCACAGATACGCAGTATTTT
TRBJ2-7 TRBV5-1 NA few CASREGGLIYEQYF TGCGCCAGCAGAGAGGGGGGCTTAATCTACGAGCAGTACTTC
TRBJ2-1 TRBV4-1 NA NA CASSWRADNEQFF TGCGCCAGCAGCTGGCGAGCGGACAATGAGCAGTTCTTC
TRBJ2-1 TRBV27 NA NA CARNTLGPCGEQFF TGTGCCAGAAACACGTTAGGGCCCTGCGGTGAGCAGTTCTTC
TRBJ2-5 TRBV6-1 TRBD1 NA CASGDRDRGGETQYF TGTGCCAGCGGAGACCGGGACAGGGGTGGGGAGACCCAGTACTTC
TRBJ2-5 TRBV7-2 NA once CASSRGNQETQYF TGTGCCAGCAGCCGCGGGAACCAAGAGACCCAGTACTTC
TRBJ2-2 TRBV5-1 TRBD1 NA CASSVTGGIDTGELFF TGCGCCAGCAGCGTCACAGGGGGCATAGACACCGGGGAGCTGTTTTTT
TRBJ2-7 TRBV7-2 NA medium-sized CASSLAASDAYEQYF TGTGCCAGCAGCTTAGCGGCTAGCGATGCCTACGAGCAGTACTTC
TRBJ1-3 TRBV19 NA few CASSYQGDSGNTIYF TGTGCCAGCTCCTATCAGGGTGACTCTGGAAACACCATATATTTT
TRBJ2-7 TRBV27 TRBD1 NA CASSLSGVGGQGAYEQYF TGTGCCAGCAGTTTATCAGGCGTAGGGGGACAGGGAGCCTACGAGCAGTACTTC
TRBJ2-1 TRBV20-1 TRBD1 NA CSAGQDKKFF TGCAGTGCCGGACAGGATAAGAAGTTCTTC
TRBJ2-5 TRBV7-2 NA NA CASSLDRGQETQYF TGTGCCAGCAGCTTGGATAGGGGCCAAGAGACCCAGTACTTC
TRBJ2-3 TRBV15 NA NA CATSAGTDTQYF TGTGCCACCAGCGCTGGCACAGATACGCAGTATTTT
TRBJ1-3 TRBV14 NA NA CASSQSRGGNTIYF TGTGCCAGCAGCCAAAGCAGGGGCGGAAACACCATATATTTT
TRBJ2-3 TRBV5-6 TRBD1 NA CASSLGARTGTDTQYF TGTGCCAGCAGCTTGGGAGCTAGGACAGGGACAGATACGCAGTATTTT
TRBJ2-3 TRBV7-6 TRBD2 NA CASTRLAGIDTQYF TGTGCCAGCACCCGACTAGCGGGAATAGATACGCAGTATTTT
TRBJ1-3 TRBV18 NA NA CASSPMGATGNTIYF TGTGCCAGCTCACCAATGGGAGCAACTGGAAACACCATATATTTT